This TCR beta chain was documented in a study of blood T cell repertoires in COVID-19. The CDR3 consists of 15 residues. Trimming at V came to 2 bases and at J to 4 bases, leaving 7 bases not matched to a gene. Germline CDR1 KGHSH, CDR2 LQKENI. Libraries were prepared by immunoSEQ multiplex PCR; TCRdb keeps only in-frame clonotypes and omits some of them. Here the sample spans approximately 96,000 clones, over 85% being singletons. This clone was picked up one time. The sequence derives from a human donor with COVID-19, enrolled during active disease. The donor label of this sample is uncertain. This chain connects TRBV18 to TRBJ2-7, with 8 nucleotides matching TRBD2. The specimen was peripheral blood. The DNA of the CDR3 is TGTGCCAGCTCACCAAACCCGGGGGGGCCGTACGAGCAGTACTTC. This gives the protein CASSPNPGGPYEQYF.